Each of the 24 T cell receptor beta chains below was sequenced from the same sample in a study of T cell clonality in common variable immunodeficiency. Assay: immunoSEQ multiplex PCR; the TCRdb copy retains only in-frame clones and omits some. The profile covers 30,000 to 40,000 clones, none occurring a single time. Sequenced: peripheral blood mononuclear cells. Every receptor here comes from a person aged 18-70 years in good health.

This clone was seen ten or more times. The CDR3 end falls 3 residues outside the read, so it is completed with the germline J gene. The rearrangement uses TRBV5-1 and TRBJ1-1; 7 positions match TRBD1. The CDR3 covers 14 residues. The J segment lost 1 base and the V segment lost 4 bases, leaving 4 bases of the junction unmatched. CDR1 and CDR2 from the germline V gene are SGHRS and YFSETQ. The part of the CDR3 DNA that was read is TGCGCCAGCAGCCCCGGGACAGAGAACACTGAA. Translated, it gives CASSPGTENTE. The complete CDR3 sequence is CASSPGTENTEAFF.

The table lists this clone with a few counts. The read terminates 3 residues ahead of where the CDR3 ends, so the germline J gene completes it. The chain combines TRBV2 with TRBJ1-1, with D possibly being TRBD1 (6 bases). Germline V lookup: CDR1 SNHLY, CDR2 FYNNEI. V gave up 3 bases and J gave up 5 bases, with 16 bases separating them. This CDR3 contains 15 residues. The CDR3 spells CASSEEGGRETEAFF. Incomplete CDR3 DNA: TGTGCCAGCAGTGAGGAGGGGGGGCGCGAAACTGAA.

Only a few counts were recorded for this clone. The CDR3 end falls 3 residues outside the read, so it is completed with the germline J gene. The chain has TRBV18 and TRBJ1-2; the match to TRBD1 covers 10 bases. The CDR3 runs 13 residues. Looked up from germline, CDR1 is KGHSH and CDR2 is LQKENI. The covered CDR3 bases are TGTGCCAGCTCCCAGGGACAGGGGAATGAC. It encodes CASSQGQGND. The complete CDR3 protein is CASSQGQGNDYTF.

This clone was seen at least ten times. The CDR3 end falls 3 residues outside the read, so it is completed with the germline J gene. The chain carries TRBV10-3 and TRBJ1-2, with D uncertain. This CDR3 has 13 amino acids. The germline gives CDR1 ENHRY, CDR2 SYGVKD. The part of the CDR3 DNA that was read is TGTGCCATCAGCGAAGTACCTGAAGGGGGC. It yields the protein CAISEVPEGG. The full-length CDR3 reads as CAISEVPEGGYTF.

This clone appeared many times. The read falls 3 residues short of the CDR3 end, and the missing part is taken from the germline J gene. This chain links TRBV3-1 (or the pseudogene TRBV3-2) with TRBJ2-7; possible D gene TRBD1, 5 bases. The CDR3 loop spans 16 amino acids. Trimming took 3 bases from V and 3 from J, leaving 18 bases between them. Germline CDR1 and CDR2: LGHDT and YNNKEL (reference sequence). Incomplete CDR3 DNA: TGTGCCAGCAGCCATTCAGATCAGGGAAGGGACTACGAG. Amino acid sequence: CASSHSDQGRDYE. The whole CDR3 protein reads CASSHSDQGRDYEQYF.

Turning to this clone: Read coverage stops 3 residues before the CDR3 terminus; the germline J gene supplies the remainder. The chain links TRBV6-1 to TRBJ1-5, with 7 bases aligning to TRBD1. Germline lookup yields CDR1 MNHNS and CDR2 SASEGT. J lost 2 bases, V lost 4 bases, and 8 bases had no gene match. CDR3 size: 16 residues. Partial CDR3 DNA: TGTGCCAGCAGTGGGCCGACCAGGGGGGGCAATCAGCCC. Amino acid sequence: CASSGPTRGGNQP. Given in full, the CDR3 is CASSGPTRGGNQPQHF.

Concerning this clone: The read is 3 residues too short to cover the CDR3 end, so that end is filled in from the germline J gene. The chain uses TRBV6-1 and TRBJ2-7, with TRBD2 identical over 9 bases. With V trimmed by 2 bases and J by 2 bases, 10 bases remained unmatched. The CDR3 sequence is 17 residues long. Looked up from germline, CDR1 is MNHNS and CDR2 is SASEGT. The CDR3 loop is CASSERWTSAQAYEQYF. The covered CDR3 bases are TGTGCCAGCAGTGAACGTTGGACTAGCGCTCAAGCCTACGAG.

This clone was seen at least ten times. The DNA ends 3 residues before the CDR3 does, and the rest of the CDR3 is filled in from the germline J gene. The chain uses TRBV5-1 and TRBJ2-1; TRBD2 might be the D (6 bases). Germline values: CDR1 SGHRS, CDR2 YFSETQ. V lost 0 bases to trimming and J lost 3 bases, with 7 bases between them. The CDR3 runs 14 residues. The CDR3 protein is CASSLGGDYNEQFF. The sequenced part of the CDR3 DNA is TGCGCCAGCAGCTTGGGCGGGGACTACAATGAG.

To note about this clone: The read gets to within 3 residues of the CDR3 end, and the germline J gene fills in the rest. V usage is TRBV7-9 and J usage is TRBJ1-1; D perhaps matches TRBD1 (5 bases). CDR1 is SEHNR and CDR2 is FQNEAQ in the germline V gene (reference sequence). The CDR3 runs 13 residues. The covered CDR3 bases are TGTGCCAGCAGCTTAAGCACAGGCTTGGAA. This codes for CASSLSTGLE. The whole CDR3 reads CASSLSTGLEAFF.

This clone was recorded at least ten times. The read terminates 3 residues ahead of where the CDR3 ends, so the germline J gene completes it. The chain recombines TRBV20-1 with TRBJ1-4, with no clear D. Trimming took off 6 bases at V and 8 bases at J, with 16 bases between the two ends. This CDR3 has 13 residues. Germline loops: CDR1 DFQATT, CDR2 SNEGSKA (reference sequence). The CDR3 protein is CSASGNAGEKLFF. The covered CDR3 bases are TGCAGTGCCTCGGGTAATGCGGGAGAAAAA.

In its sample, this clone was seen a few times. The read terminates 3 residues ahead of where the CDR3 ends, so the germline J gene completes it. The chain uses TRBV5-1 and TRBJ2-2; D is unresolved. V was cut by 3 bases and J by 8 bases, with 11 bases left in between. The CDR3 totals 13 residues. Germline CDR1 and CDR2: SGHRS and YFSETQ. The part of the CDR3 DNA that was read is TGCGCCAGCAGCTCCGAAGCTAGAGGGGAG. Translated, it gives CASSSEARGE. The full CDR3 protein is CASSSEARGELFF.

This clone has at least ten counts. The read is 3 residues too short to cover the CDR3 end, so that end is filled in from the germline J gene. The V gene is TRBV15, the J gene TRBJ2-7, with D possibly being TRBD1 (7 bases). The CDR3 length is 15 residues. CDR1 is LNHNV, CDR2 YYDKDF, per germline (reference sequence). The ends were cut back, 3 bases at V and 6 bases at J, with 18 bases in the middle. CDR3 region: CATSRGGTGESEQYF. The CDR3 DNA, read in part, is TGTGCCACCAGCAGGGGGGGAACAGGGGAGAGCGAG.

This clone was detected ten times or more. CDR3 region: CAWRGSRVLNSPLHF. Partial CDR3 DNA: TGTGCCTGGAGGGGTAGCAGGGTACTTAATTCACCC. The V call is TRBV30, the J call TRBJ1-6; D may be TRBD1 (5 bases). The read comes to an end 3 residues before the CDR3 does, leaving the germline J gene to fill in the end. Germline V CDR1 and CDR2: GTSNPN, SVGIG (reference sequence). The V end lost 3 bases, the J end lost 6 bases, and 15 bases lay between the germline ends. CDR3 length equals 15 residues.

This clone was seen at least ten times. The read halts 3 residues ahead of the CDR3 end, with the missing end drawn from the germline J gene. This chain uses TRBV7-3 with TRBJ2-4, with 11 bases lining up with TRBD2. CDR1 is SGHTA, CDR2 FQGTGA, per germline. The CDR3 consists of 15 residues. CDR3 loop: CASSSQMTSGNGQYF. The CDR3 DNA, read in part, is TGTGCCAGCAGCTCACAGATGACTAGCGGGAACGGT.

This clone has ten or more counts. The DNA ends 3 residues before the CDR3 does, and the rest of the CDR3 is filled in from the germline J gene. The gene calls are TRBV5-1 and TRBJ2-5; D is undetermined. V was clipped by 4 bases and J by 5 bases, with 9 bases between them. CDR3 length: 12 residues. The germline V gene has CDR1 SGHRS and CDR2 YFSETQ. The CDR3 here is CASSENRETQYF. The CDR3 DNA, read in part, is TGCGCCAGCAGCGAGAATCGGGAGACC.

This clone was observed a few times. Coverage ceases 3 residues before the CDR3 finishes, and the germline J gene fills in the end. V gene TRBV7-9 combines with J gene TRBJ1-2; D is unclear. The germline gives CDR1 SEHNR, CDR2 FQNEAQ (reference sequence). There are 13 residues in the CDR3. The CDR3 is CASSFETQYDYTF. CDR3 DNA, as far as it was read: TGTGCCAGCAGCTTCGAAACACAGTACGAC.

In its sample, this clone was seen many times. The observed sequence ends 3 residues before the CDR3 terminus, with the missing tail filled in from the germline J gene. The chain joins TRBV5-1 to TRBJ2-1; 8 nucleotides align to TRBD1. Germline V gene data show CDR1 as SGHRS and CDR2 as YFSETQ. V gave up 4 bases and J gave up 9 bases; unmatched junction bases: 12. The CDR3 has 15 amino acids. CDR3 DNA (partial): TGCGCCAGCAGCCCCACGGGACAGGTATCGGGTGAG. It encodes CASSPTGQVSGE. The complete CDR3 sequence is CASSPTGQVSGEQFF.

This clone was detected ten times or more. Read coverage stops 3 residues before the CDR3 terminus; the germline J gene supplies the remainder. The chain has TRBV20-1 and TRBJ1-2; D possibly corresponds to TRBD1 (6 bases). With 6 bases removed from V and 2 bases from J, the gap between germline ends came to 16 bases. Per germline, CDR1 DFQATT and CDR2 SNEGSKA (reference sequence). This CDR3 is built from 14 residues. The part of the CDR3 DNA that was read is TGCAGTGCCCGGTGGACAGTCCCAAACTATGGC. This encodes CSARWTVPNYG. The whole CDR3 sequence reads CSARWTVPNYGYTF.

This clone was observed many times. The CDR3 is cut off 3 residues early in the read; its end comes from the germline J gene. V is TRBV5-1 and J is TRBJ2-7; TRBD2 aligns across 11 bases. The CDR3 is 17 amino acids. CDR1 SGHRS and CDR2 YFSETQ come from the germline V gene. V gave up 2 bases and J gave up 0 bases; unmatched junction bases: 7. The sequenced CDR3 bases are TGCGCCAGCAGCTTACTTTCTAGCGGGAGGAACTCCTACGAG. This translates into CASSLLSSGRNSYE. The whole CDR3 reads CASSLLSSGRNSYEQYF.

As to this clone: From the germline J gene comes the end of the CDR3, since the read stops 3 residues before it. The V call is TRBV30, the J call TRBJ2-4; 7 nucleotides line up with TRBD1. Germline loops: CDR1 GTSNPN, CDR2 SVGIG (reference sequence). The CDR3 has 13 residues. Here the CDR3 reads CAWTQDRLGGQYF. CDR3 bases read: TGTGCCTGGACCCAGGACAGGTTGGGCGGT.

This clone has at least ten counts. From the germline J gene comes the end of the CDR3, since the read stops 3 residues before it. The J gene is TRBJ2-1, the V gene TRBV20-1; 9 bases fit TRBD2. The V segment lost 6 bases and the J segment 4 bases; nucleotides outside the gene matches: 7. CDR3 size: 14 residues. CDR1 and CDR2 (germline): DFQATT, SNEGSKA (reference sequence). CDR3 residues: CSAGPSGVYNEQFF. The part of the CDR3 DNA that was read is TGCAGTGCGGGCCCTAGCGGGGTGTACAATGAG.

This clone was observed a handful of times. The CDR3 end lies 3 residues beyond the end of the read and is filled in from the germline J gene. This chain links TRBV20-1 with TRBJ1-6; 7 bases fit TRBD1. Trimming at V came to 4 bases and at J to 8 bases, leaving 11 bases not matched to a gene. The CDR3 length is 15 residues. CDR1 and CDR2 from the germline V gene are DFQATT and SNEGSKA (reference sequence). The CDR3: CSATKGGGEYSPLHF. CDR3 DNA, as far as it was read: TGCAGTGCTACCAAAGGGGGCGGAGAGTATTCACCC.

In this sample, this clone turned up a few times. The read stops 3 residues short of the end of the CDR3; the missing end is completed from the germline J gene. This chain uses TRBV2 with TRBJ2-7; TRBD1 might be the D (6 bases). The CDR3 contains 14 residues. Trimming cost V 6 bases and J 3 bases, with 15 bases left between them. Per the germline V gene, CDR1 is SNHLY and CDR2 is FYNNEI. Incomplete CDR3 DNA: TGTGCCAGCAGCGGCCAGGGGAAGGTCTACGAG. Residues: CASSGQGKVYE. The CDR3, in full, reads CASSGQGKVYEQYF.

The table lists this clone with many counts. The CDR3 end lies 3 residues beyond the end of the read and is filled in from the germline J gene. The chain has TRBV6-1 and TRBJ2-7; TRBD1 is a possible D gene (6 bases). The CDR3 extends over 14 amino acids. Germline V gives CDR1 MNHNS, CDR2 SASEGT. V shed 6 bases and J shed 3 bases, with 15 bases lying between them. The CDR3 DNA, read in part, is TGTGCCAGCAGAGAACAGGGAATTTACTACGAG. Translation gives CASREQGIYYE. The whole CDR3 protein reads CASREQGIYYEQYF.